These T cell receptor beta chains were read from a single sample in a study of OX40 agonist ivuxolimab in advanced cancers. Repertoires were generated with immunoSEQ multiplex PCR, while TCRdb's copy carries only in-frame clones and drops some. The repertoire holds tens of thousands of clones, with about 90% as singletons. The sample in question was CD4+ or CD8+ T cells sorted from blood, obtained in a trial of the OX40 agonist ivuxolimab. The receptors here all came from an adult with an advanced solid tumor such as melanoma, head and neck, liver or kidney cancer. CDR3s include the opening cysteine and the closing phenylalanine or tryptophan. The D gene is left open where the match is weak. Some rows have no size entry. The others give once, few or many, or a class for an expanded clone.

v_gene	abundance	d_gene	j_gene	CDR3nt	CDR3aa
TRBV5-1	.	.	TRBJ1-4	TGCGCCAGCAGCCTGTTGGATGCAACTAATGAAAAACTGTTTTTT	CASSLLDATNEKLFF
TRBV19	.	.	TRBJ1-2	TGTGCCAGTAGTCAGGGGTATGGCTACACCTTC	CASSQGYGYTF
TRBV19	once	TRBD1	TRBJ1-1	TGTGCCAGTAGTAGGGGACAGGGGCTTGGGGACACTGAAGCTTTCTTT	CASSRGQGLGDTEAFF
TRBV5-4	few	.	TRBJ2-1	TGTGCCTGTTGGGACCCACTTGGGGAGCAGTTCTTC	CACWDPLGEQFF
TRBV7-2	.	.	TRBJ1-1	TGTGCCAGCGAGGGCAGTTATAACACTGAAGCTTTCTTT	CASEGSYNTEAFF
TRBV7-8	once	TRBD2	TRBJ2-7	TGTGCCAGCAGCCCCCCTGGGGGGGAGTACGAGCAGTACTTC	CASSPPGGEYEQYF
TRBV18	.	TRBD2	TRBJ2-3	TGTGCCAGCTCACCACGAATACTAGCGGGCACAGATACGCAGTATTTT	CASSPRILAGTDTQYF
TRBV5-4	.	.	TRBJ2-1	TGTGCCAGCAGCTTGGACCTTGACTCCTACAATGAGCAGTTCTTC	CASSLDLDSYNEQFF
TRBV4-2	.	.	TRBJ2-5	TGTGCCAGCAGCCAAGATAGGCGGCGGCAACAAGAGACCCAGTACTTC	CASSQDRRRQQETQYF
TRBV11-3	.	.	TRBJ1-1	TGTGCCAGCAGCTCCCCCAGGGTCCCTGAAGCTTTCTTT	CASSSPRVPEAFF
TRBV7-9	.	.	TRBJ1-2	TGTGCCAGCAGCTTTAGCAGAGATAACTATGGCTACACCTTC	CASSFSRDNYGYTF
TRBV21-1	once	.	TRBJ1-6	TGTGCCAGCAGCAAAGAAGAAAGGTCTTCAAATTCACCCCTCCACTTT	CASSKEERSSNSPLHF
TRBV28	.	TRBD1	TRBJ1-1	TGTGCCAGCAGTTCCACAGGGGTGAACACTGAAGCTTTCTTT	CASSSTGVNTEAFF
TRBV10-3	.	.	TRBJ1-6	TGTGCCATCCGTCCCGAACTAAATTCACCCCTCCACTTT	CAIRPELNSPLHF
TRBV11-3	.	.	TRBJ2-5	TGTGCCAGCAGCTCCCGCCGGGGGCCTGGAGAGACCCAGTACTTC	CASSSRRGPGETQYF
TRBV4-2	.	TRBD2	TRBJ2-2	TGTGCCAGCAGTGGACTAGCGGGAGCTTCCGGGGAGCTGTTTTTT	CASSGLAGASGELFF
TRBV30	.	.	TRBJ2-2	TGTGCCTGGAGTGTACAGCTCACCGGGGAGCTGTTTTTT	CAWSVQLTGELFF
TRBV5-1	.	TRBD1	TRBJ1-2	TGCGCCAGCCTTCGCGGGACAGGGGGAGCATCAGACTATGGCTACACCTTC	CASLRGTGGASDYGYTF
TRBV6-5	once	TRBD1	TRBJ2-7	TGTGCCAGCAGTTCCGGGACAGCCACCTACGAGCAGTACTTC	CASSSGTATYEQYF
TRBV9	.	TRBD2	TRBJ2-3	TGTGCCAGCAGCCTGCGGGGGTCGGGGGGGCTCTTCGATACGCAGTATTTT	CASSLRGSGGLFDTQYF
TRBV6-5	.	.	TRBJ1-5	TGTGCCAGCAGTTTCCGGGGGGGGCCCCAGCATTTT	CASSFRGGPQHF
TRBV6-6	.	.	TRBJ1-2	TGTGCCAGCACCTCGGGCCAGGGAGGAGTTGGCTACACCTTC	CASTSGQGGVGYTF
TRBV6-4	.	.	TRBJ2-1	TGTGCCAGCAGTGACGAGGGGGCCGGCGGGGGGAATGAGCAGTTCTTC	CASSDEGAGGGNEQFF
TRBV4-2	.	.	TRBJ2-5	TGTGCCAGCAGCCAAGATGGCTACACCCAGGGTCTAGAGACCCAGTACTTC	CASSQDGYTQGLETQYF
TRBV6-5	.	.	TRBJ1-3	TGTGCCAGCAGTCCACAGGGAAACACCATATATTTT	CASSPQGNTIYF
TRBV30	.	.	TRBJ1-4	TGTGCCTGGAGTGTACCCCAAACCTACGGGAGTGAAAAACTGTTTTTT	CAWSVPQTYGSEKLFF
TRBV7-2	.	.	TRBJ2-5	TGTGCCAGCAGCTCACCTGGTGAGACCCAGTACTTC	CASSSPGETQYF
TRBV5-6	.	.	TRBJ1-1	TGTGCCAGCAGCCTCTATGGGGCGCGTACTGAAGCTTTCTTT	CASSLYGARTEAFF
TRBV19	.	.	TRBJ2-5	TGTGCCAGTAGTAAGGGCGCTCAAGAGACCCAGTACTTC	CASSKGAQETQYF
TRBV19	once	TRBD1	TRBJ2-5	TGTGCCAGTAGCCTCCCGGGACAGCAAGAGACCCAGTACTTC	CASSLPGQQETQYF
TRBV4-2	.	.	TRBJ1-4	TGTGCCAGCAGCCGAACGTGGGAAAGTAATGAAAAACTGTTTTTT	CASSRTWESNEKLFF
TRBV30	.	.	TRBJ2-6	TGTGCCTGGGACCCCGGGGCAACTACGATGACTTTC	CAWDPGATTMTF
TRBV19	.	.	TRBJ2-4	TGTGCCAGTAGTAATCCGGGCCTGGGAAACATTCAGTACTTC	CASSNPGLGNIQYF
TRBV7-9	once	TRBD2	TRBJ2-5	TGTGCCAGCAGCTTATGGGGGGGGCAAGAGACCCAGTACTTC	CASSLWGGQETQYF
TRBV5-1	once	.	TRBJ2-2	TGCGCCAGCAGCTTTTTCCCGAGCACCGGGGAGCTGTTTTTT	CASSFFPSTGELFF
TRBV18	.	.	TRBJ2-2	TGTGCCAGCTCACCTCCCCCCGGGGAGCTGTTTTTT	CASSPPPGELFF
TRBV7-8	.	TRBD2	TRBJ2-1	TGTGCCAGCAGCCCCGGGACTAGCCAACACAATGAGCAGTTCTTC	CASSPGTSQHNEQFF
TRBV16	.	.	TRBJ2-4	TGTGCCAGCAGCCAAGGCAGGGCAGACATTCAGTACTTC	CASSQGRADIQYF
TRBV6-5	.	.	TRBJ2-1	TGTGCCAGCAGTTACGACGGGGACAATGAGCAGTTCTTC	CASSYDGDNEQFF
TRBV5-4	.	TRBD2	TRBJ2-7	TGTGCCAGCAGCTTAGGCGGGAGGGCCAGGGAGCAGTACTTC	CASSLGGRAREQYF
TRBV11-3	.	.	TRBJ1-4	TGTGCCAGCAGCCCTGGGGGGCAGGTCGAGGGAAAACTGTTTTTT	CASSPGGQVEGKLFF
TRBV6-5	many	TRBD1	TRBJ1-5	TGTGCCAGCAGGGACAGGGAGGGAAATCAGCCCCAGCATTTT	CASRDREGNQPQHF
TRBV7-9	.	TRBD1	TRBJ1-2	TGTGCCAGCAGCCTCGGGACAGCGAGTAACTATGGCTACACCTTC	CASSLGTASNYGYTF
TRBV6-1	.	TRBD2	TRBJ2-1	TGTGCCAGCAGGGAAATAGCGGGGGTTTACAATGAGCAGTTCTTC	CASREIAGVYNEQFF
TRBV5-5	.	.	TRBJ1-1	TGTGCCAGCAGCCCCGGGACTCAGAACACTGAAGCTTTCTTT	CASSPGTQNTEAFF
TRBV18	.	TRBD1	TRBJ1-6	TGTGCCAGCTCCCGGGACAGGCCCAATTCACCCCTCCACTTT	CASSRDRPNSPLHF
TRBV28	.	.	TRBJ1-4	TGTGCCAGCAGTCCCCACCAAGAAAAACTGTTTTTT	CASSPHQEKLFF
TRBV11-3	.	.	TRBJ2-1	TGTGCCAGCAGGGCGGTTAGGGTACACAATGAGCAGTTCTTC	CASRAVRVHNEQFF
TRBV27	.	TRBD1	TRBJ1-6	TGTGCCAGCAGCCGGGACAGGGCCAATAATTCACCCCTCCACTTT	CASSRDRANNSPLHF
TRBV6-1	.	.	TRBJ1-1	TGTGCCAGCGGGTGGGACAACACGAACACTGAAGCTTTCTTT	CASGWDNTNTEAFF
TRBV10-2	.	.	TRBJ1-5	TGCGCCAGCAGTGAGGCCGGGGGATGGAATCAGCCCCAGCATTTT	CASSEAGGWNQPQHF
TRBV9	.	.	TRBJ2-6	TGTGCCAGCAGCGTCTTGGGGGGAAGCTCTGGGGCCAACGTCCTGACTTTC	CASSVLGGSSGANVLTF
TRBV9	.	.	TRBJ2-3	TGTGCCAGCAGCGTCAGTGAGGCTAGCCTGGGTACGCAGTATTTT	CASSVSEASLGTQYF
TRBV5-1	.	TRBD1	TRBJ1-1	TGCGCCAGCAGCCCGGGACAGGGGTTCTCCACTGAAGCTTTCTTT	CASSPGQGFSTEAFF
TRBV14	.	.	TRBJ1-1	TGTGCCAGCAGCCAAAACAGTAAACAGGGTAAAGCTGAAGCTTTCTTT	CASSQNSKQGKAEAFF